Listed here are 3 T cell receptor beta chains from one sample, sequenced in a study of T cell repertoires in cytomegalovirus infection. TCRdb re-called the reads through MiXCR, storing one row per CDR3 protein. The repertoire holds almost 500,000 distinct CDR3 sequences, with 11% as singletons. The source material was PBMCs. These receptors all come from a human donor in good health (CMV status not recorded). Some clones in this sample may be carry-over from other donors' samples.

This clonotype was detected ten times or more. The chain combines TRBV2 with TRBJ2-7; TRBD1 matches at 8 bases. The V segment lost 3 bases and the J segment 5 bases; nucleotides outside the gene matches: 9. The CDR3 has 15 residues. Germline CDR1 is SNHLY and CDR2 is FYNNEI. The CDR3 region is CASSEEGTGTNEQYF. The CDR3 DNA follows: TGTGCCAGCAGTGAGGAGGGGACAGGCACCAACGAGCAGTACTTC.

This clonotype was seen a few times. V gene TRBV4-2 combines with J gene TRBJ1-4; D is unresolved. Trimming took 5 bases from V and 8 from J, leaving 21 bases between them. The germline V gene has CDR1 LGHNA and CDR2 YNFKEQ. The CDR3 has 16 residues. The chain's CDR3 is CASSTHPDFRAEKLFF. CDR3 bases: TGTGCCAGCAGCACCCATCCAGATTTTCGGGCGGAAAAACTGTTTTTT.

The sample holds many counts of this clonotype. The chain employs TRBV20-1 and TRBJ2-7; 13 bases are a match to TRBD2. V gave up 3 bases and J gave up 6 bases; unmatched junction bases: 5. This CDR3 region has 14 residues. Per germline, CDR1 DFQATT and CDR2 SNEGSKA (reference sequence). CDR3 region: CSASPGLAGLEQYF. In nucleotides, the CDR3 is TGCAGTGCTAGTCCGGGACTAGCGGGACTCGAGCAGTACTTC.